Below, 30 T cell receptor beta chains from the same sample are listed, as sequenced in a study of blood T cell repertoires in COVID-19 (dated by TCRdb to 2020 to 2021). Preparation of the library involved the immunoSEQ multiplex PCR assay. TCRdb limited this immuneACCESS table to in-frame rearrangements with V and J called. A share of clones is missing; checked studies link under half to unresolved V genes, and the rest is unexplained. For this sample there are 150,000 to 200,000 clones; over 80% appear just once. The ten largest make up over 7.5% of the sample. Sequencing input: peripheral blood. The receptors come from a woman in her seventies with acute or convalescent COVID-19.

The chain is built from TRBV7-2 and TRBJ2-5, with D tentatively TRBD2 (5 bases). CDR3 size: 16 residues. Between the trimmed V and J ends, which lost 1 base and 5 bases, there was a span of 17 bases. Germline V gene data show CDR1 as SGHTA and CDR2 as FQGNSA. As DNA, the CDR3 is TGTGCCAGCAGCTTAGACTTCCCGTGGAGGTTGGAGACCCAGTACTTC. It specifies CASSLDFPWRLETQYF.

This clone was detected only once. The gene calls are TRBV7-3 and TRBJ2-1; 8 bases fit TRBD2. CDR1 is SGHTA, CDR2 FQGTGA, per germline. With 3 bases clipped from V and 6 bases from J, the junction kept 4 bases outside the gene matches. There are 14 residues in the CDR3. The CDR3 DNA is TGTGCCAGCAGCTTGCTCAGCGGGGGCAATGAGCAGTTCTTC. Translation gives CASSLLSGGNEQFF. Using reference TRBV7-3 and TRBJ2-1 for the parts outside the CDR3, the full variable domain is GAGVSQTPSNKVTEKGKYVELRCDPISGHTALYWYRQSLGQGPEFLIYFQGTGAADDSGLPNDRFFAVRPEGSVSTLKIQRTERGDSAVYLCASSLLSGGNEQFFGPGTRLTVL.

The chain joins TRBV28 to TRBJ2-7, with 13 bases identical to TRBD2. Unmatched junction bases numbered 6, after V lost 7 bases and J lost 3 bases. The CDR3 is made up of 15 amino acids. Per the germline V gene, CDR1 is MDHEN and CDR2 is SYDVKM. As DNA, the CDR3 is TGTGCCAGCACTGAGACTAGCGGGGGGTACTACGAGCAGTACTTC. Translating it yields CASTETSGGYYEQYF.

The V and J genes are TRBV7-2 and TRBJ1-1; D is undetermined. This CDR3 region has 15 residues. Between the trimmed V and J ends, which lost 4 bases and 5 bases, there was a span of 17 bases. The germline V gene has CDR1 SGHTA and CDR2 FQGNSA. The CDR3 loop reads CASSSGSGGRTEAFF. CDR3 bases: TGTGCCAGCAGCTCCGGGTCAGGAGGTAGGACTGAAGCTTTCTTT.

This chain joins TRBV18 and TRBJ2-2; TRBD2 might be the D (5 bases). Germline V CDR1 and CDR2: KGHSH, LQKENI. CDR3 length equals 15 residues. V shed 1 base and J shed 0 bases, with 6 bases lying between them. The CDR3 spells CASSPQGANTGELFF. The CDR3 DNA is TGTGCCAGCTCACCACAGGGAGCGAACACCGGGGAGCTGTTTTTT.

The CDR3 DNA reads as TGTGCCAGCGGGGTGGAAGGGGGGGCTGGTCAGCCCCAGCATTTT. Its protein is CASGVEGGAGQPQHF. This chain connects TRBV6-5 to TRBJ1-5; maybe TRBD1 (6 bases). This CDR3 contains 15 residues. With 8 bases removed from V and 6 bases from J, the gap between germline ends came to 20 bases. Germline values: CDR1 MNHEY, CDR2 SVGAGI.

The genes are TRBV19 and TRBJ2-1; 11 bases are a match to TRBD1. From germline, CDR1 is LNHDA and CDR2 SQIVND (reference sequence). The CDR3 spans 16 residues. Trimming removed 4 bases from V and 8 bases from J; junction bases left unmatched: 10. In nucleotides, the CDR3 is TGTGCCAGTAGTAACCTCCGGGACAGGGGGAAGTATGAGCAGTTCTTC. It codes for CASSNLRDRGKYEQFF.

J is TRBJ2-1 and V is TRBV10-2; 9 bases fit TRBD2. Germline V gives CDR1 WSHSY, CDR2 SAAADI. The CDR3 loop spans 18 amino acids. With V trimmed by 5 bases and J by 0 bases, 11 bases remained unmatched. CDR3 DNA sequence: TGCGCCAGCAGTAACCGGGGGGCGGGAGGGAGCTCCTACAATGAGCAGTTCTTC. Translating it yields CASSNRGAGGSSYNEQFF.

Comments on this clone: Other nucleotide sequences in the sample specify the same CDR3. The chain has TRBV7-2 and TRBJ1-1, with a weak D call TRBD1 (5 bases). Trimming took 1 base from V and 4 from J, leaving 10 bases between them. This CDR3 is built from 14 residues. Germline V gene sequence: CDR1 SGHTA, CDR2 FQGNSA. CDR3 nucleotide sequence: TGTGCCAGCAGCTTAGAGGGTCAGGGCACTGAAGCTTTCTTT. Residues: CASSLEGQGTEAFF. Full variable domain (rest looked up from reference TRBV7-2 and TRBJ1-1): GAGVSQSPSNKVTEKGKDVELRCDPISGHTALYWYRQSLGQGLEFLIYFQGNSAPDKSGLPSDRFSAERTGGSVSTLTIQRTQQEDSAVYLCASSLEGQGTEAFFGQGTRLTVV.

The chain couples TRBV28 to TRBJ1-2, with TRBD1 identical over 9 bases. The CDR3 totals 13 residues. Germline V CDR1 and CDR2: MDHEN, SYDVKM. J lost 8 bases, V lost 4 bases, and 5 bases had no gene match. The CDR3 sequence is CASSSGTGQGYTF. The CDR3 region has the DNA TGTGCCAGCAGTTCCGGGACAGGGCAGGGCTACACCTTC.

The chain employs TRBV28 and TRBJ2-3; TRBD2 is a possible D gene (7 bases). The V gene lost 7 bases and the J gene lost 2 bases, with 19 bases spanning the gap. The CDR3 is 16 residues long. The germline gives CDR1 MDHEN, CDR2 SYDVKM. The chain's CDR3 is CASTSGGQGFTDTQYF. Written as DNA, the CDR3 is TGTGCCAGCACCTCGGGGGGCCAGGGGTTCACAGATACGCAGTATTTT.

The CDR3 nucleotides are TGTGCCAGCAGTCTTAACACCGGGGAGCTGTTTTTT. Protein product: CASSLNTGELFF. The J gene is TRBJ2-2, the V gene TRBV27; D uncertain. The CDR3 loop spans 12 amino acids. Trimming left V 5 bases short and J 2 bases short, with 3 bases between. Germline CDR1 and CDR2: MNHEY and SMNVEV (reference sequence).

The V gene is TRBV5-1, the J gene TRBJ1-1; D not resolved. CDR1 is SGHRS, CDR2 YFSETQ, per germline. Trimming took off 0 bases at V and 1 base at J, with 10 bases between the two ends. The CDR3 extends over 15 amino acids. The CDR3 is CASSLDGRRNTEAFF. DNA for the CDR3: TGCGCCAGCAGCTTGGATGGCCGAAGGAACACTGAAGCTTTCTTT. Drawing the rest from reference TRBV5-1 and TRBJ1-1, the complete variable domain is KAGVTQTPRYLIKTRGQQVTLSCSPISGHRSVSWYQQTPGQGLQFLFEYFSETQRNKGNFPGRFSGRQFSNSRSEMNVSTLELGDSALYLCASSLDGRRNTEAFFGQGTRLTVV.

The CDR3 spells CASSYSNRLAGDRDEQFF. In DNA form, the CDR3 reads TGTGCCAGCAGTTACTCGAACCGACTAGCGGGGGATCGGGACGAGCAGTTCTTC. The rearrangement links TRBV6-2 or TRBV6-3 to TRBJ2-1; TRBD2 matches 12 bases. The CDR3 contains 18 residues. Germline V gene lookup returns CDR1 MNHEY and CDR2 SVGEGT. Trimming cost V 0 bases and J 10 bases; bases outside gene matches: 13.

The rearrangement uses TRBV9 and TRBJ2-1, with 9 nucleotides matching TRBD2. The V and J ends lost 0 bases and 12 bases, in that order; junction bases with no gene match: 10. The CDR3 runs 15 residues. Germline V gene data show CDR1 as SGDLS and CDR2 as YYNGEE. The DNA for the CDR3 is TGTGCCAGCAGCGTAGCCCCAGCGGGAGGCCAGCCGCAGTTCTTC. Its protein product is CASSVAPAGGQPQFF.

The V and J genes are TRBV10-3 and TRBJ1-6; the match to TRBD1 covers 7 bases. V dropped 10 bases and J dropped 10; count of bases not matched to a gene: 16. Per the germline V gene, CDR1 is ENHRY and CDR2 is SYGVKD. The CDR3 covers 15 residues. The CDR3, as DNA: TGTGCCACCCCTTTTCTGACAGGGCCGAGGTCACCCCTCCACTTT. This encodes CATPFLTGPRSPLHF.

This chain joins TRBV27 and TRBJ1-3, with TRBD1 matching over 8 bases. The CDR3 runs to 13 residues. Germline values: CDR1 MNHEY, CDR2 SMNVEV (reference sequence). J was trimmed by 8 bases and V by 5 bases; bases with no gene match: 5. CDR3 sequence (DNA): TGTGCCAGCAGTCCTACAGGGGGGTACACCATATATTTT. This gives the protein CASSPTGGYTIYF.

V gene TRBV6-2 or TRBV6-3 combines with J gene TRBJ2-1; D ambiguous. The CDR3 spans 12 residues. The V gene lost 5 bases and the J gene lost 2 bases, with 4 bases spanning the gap. Germline CDR1 MNHEY, CDR2 SVGEGT. CDR3 in amino acids: CASSGPYNEQFF. CDR3 bases: TGTGCCAGCAGTGGCCCCTACAATGAGCAGTTCTTC.

As concerns this clone: Other DNA variants within this sample encode the same CDR3. The chain couples TRBV28 to TRBJ1-5; the D is unclear. The V gene's germline CDR1 is MDHEN and CDR2 SYDVKM. CDR3 size: 15 residues. V lost 5 bases, J lost 3 bases, and 14 bases lay in between. DNA for the CDR3: TGTGCCAGCAGTCTTAGAGGAGGGTCCAATCAGCCCCAGCATTTT. The encoded protein is CASSLRGGSNQPQHF. The full variable domain, with the rest looked up from reference TRBV28 and TRBJ1-5, is DVKVTQSSRYLVKRTGEKVFLECVQDMDHENMFWYRQDPGLGLRLIYFSYDVKMKEKGDIPEGYSVSREKKERFSLILESASTNQTSMYLCASSLRGGSNQPQHFGDGTRLSIL.

The rearrangement uses TRBV6-5 and TRBJ2-3, with D maybe TRBD1 (6 bases). Trimming took off 7 bases at V and 1 base at J, with 12 bases between the two ends. CDR1 is MNHEY and CDR2 is SVGAGI in the germline V gene. The CDR3 is 14 residues long. The CDR3 sequence is CASIGQWGTDTQYF. The DNA of the CDR3 is TGTGCCAGCATCGGACAGTGGGGCACAGATACGCAGTATTTT.

V usage is TRBV18 and J usage is TRBJ2-1; 9 nucleotides agree with TRBD1. CDR1 is KGHSH, CDR2 LQKENI, per germline. Trimming removed 6 bases from V and 2 bases from J; junction bases left unmatched: 2. The CDR3 totals 14 residues. CDR3: CASSGQGPYNEQFF. For the CDR3, the DNA is TGTGCCAGCTCGGGACAGGGACCCTACAATGAGCAGTTCTTC.

This sequence joins TRBV7-3 and TRBJ2-1, with 14 positions matching TRBD2. Germline loops: CDR1 SGHTA, CDR2 FQGTGA. After removal of 5 bases from V and 0 bases from J, the junction contained 9 bases not matched to a gene. The CDR3 sequence is 19 residues long. The CDR3 DNA follows: TGTGCCAGCAGCCCGGGACTAGCGGGGGTCGTCGCCTCCTACAATGAGCAGTTCTTC. Amino acid sequence: CASSPGLAGVVASYNEQFF.

In its sample, this clone was seen once. The chain couples TRBV19 to TRBJ1-5, with 8 bases identical to TRBD1. CDR3 size: 15 residues. Germline CDR1 and CDR2: LNHDA and SQIVND (reference sequence). V was pared by 6 bases and J by 5 bases, with 9 bases of the junction left unmatched. Written as DNA, the CDR3 is TGTGCCAGTAGCGCGGAAGACAGGGGATATCAGCCCCAGCATTTT. This sequence encodes CASSAEDRGYQPQHF. The variable domain in full, with the rest retrieved from reference TRBV19 and TRBJ1-5, is DGGITQSPKYLFRKEGQNVTLSCEQNLNHDAMYWYRQDPGQGLRLIYYSQIVNDFQKGDIAEGYSVSREKKESFPLTVTSAQKNPTAFYLCASSAEDRGYQPQHFGDGTRLSIL.

The J gene is TRBJ1-1, the V gene TRBV6-2 or TRBV6-3, with D possibly being TRBD1 (5 bases). Per the germline V gene, CDR1 is MNHEY and CDR2 is SVGEGT. V lost 3 bases, J lost 5 bases, and 19 bases lay in between. The CDR3 consists of 16 residues. The CDR3 DNA sequence: TGTGCCAGCAGTTATCCGGTTGGCAGGGAAGAAACTGAAGCTTTCTTT. It yields the protein CASSYPVGREETEAFF.

The genes are TRBV27 and TRBJ1-3; no firm D call. The CDR3 covers 14 residues. CDR1 is MNHEY, CDR2 SMNVEV, per germline (reference sequence). Trimming removed 2 bases from V and 2 bases from J, with 7 bases in between. This chain's CDR3 is CASSLIGAGNTIYF. The CDR3 bases are TGTGCCAGCAGTTTAATCGGGGCTGGAAACACCATATATTTT.

The chain is built from TRBV6-5 and TRBJ2-2; D might be TRBD2 (7 bases). CDR1 and CDR2 from the germline V gene are MNHEY and SVGAGI. The CDR3 is made up of 15 amino acids. V was clipped by 5 bases and J by 4 bases, with 14 bases between them. The CDR3 loop is CASSLGGPSTGELFF. CDR3 DNA: TGTGCCAGCAGTCTCGGGGGGCCGTCCACCGGGGAGCTGTTTTTT.

The V call is TRBV6-1, the J call TRBJ1-5, with D possibly being TRBD1 (5 bases). V lost 1 base to trimming and J lost 6 bases, with 13 bases between them. This CDR3 contains 15 residues. CDR1 and CDR2 (germline): MNHNS, SASEGT. CDR3 coding DNA: TGTGCCAGCAGTGAAGGCGGCAGGGCTACTCAGCCCCAGCATTTT. Residues: CASSEGGRATQPQHF.

The chain couples TRBV24-1 to TRBJ2-1; 8 nucleotides align to TRBD1. Losses at the gene ends were 0 bases for V and 3 bases for J; bases not matched to a gene: 0. The CDR3 extends over 15 amino acids. The V gene's germline CDR1 is KGHDR and CDR2 SFDVKD. CDR3 loop: CATSDLGTGYNEQFF. The CDR3 region has the DNA TGTGCCACCAGTGATTTGGGGACAGGCTACAATGAGCAGTTCTTC.

The chain recombines TRBV5-1 with TRBJ1-6, with 8 bases that match TRBD1. V gave up 0 bases and J gave up 10 bases; unmatched junction bases: 6. CDR1 SGHRS and CDR2 YFSETQ come from the germline V gene. The CDR3 contains 15 residues. CDR3 protein: CASSLAPDRGSPLHF. The CDR3 DNA reads TGCGCCAGCAGCTTGGCGCCCGACAGGGGATCACCCCTCCACTTT. Complete variable domain (other parts from reference TRBV5-1 and TRBJ1-6): KAGVTQTPRYLIKTRGQQVTLSCSPISGHRSVSWYQQTPGQGLQFLFEYFSETQRNKGNFPGRFSGRQFSNSRSEMNVSTLELGDSALYLCASSLAPDRGSPLHFGNGTRLTVT.

Note on this clone: Other DNA sequences in this sample translate to the same CDR3. The CDR3 sequence is CASSLALAGSTDTQYF. CDR3 DNA: TGTGCCAGCAGCTTGGCACTAGCGGGGAGCACAGATACGCAGTATTTT. The chain carries TRBV5-4 and TRBJ2-3; the match to TRBD2 covers 10 bases. The CDR3 is 16 residues long. Germline trimming cut 0 bases from V and 0 bases from J; bases unmatched to any gene: 1. CDR1 and CDR2 (germline): SGHNT, YYREEE (reference sequence). The full variable domain, in which reference TRBV5-4 and TRBJ2-3 provide the parts outside the CDR3, is ETGVTQSPTHLIKTRGQQVTLRCSSQSGHNTVSWYQQALGQGPQFIFQYYREEENGRGNFPPRFSGLQFPNYSSELNVNALELDDSALYLCASSLALAGSTDTQYFGPGTRLTVL.